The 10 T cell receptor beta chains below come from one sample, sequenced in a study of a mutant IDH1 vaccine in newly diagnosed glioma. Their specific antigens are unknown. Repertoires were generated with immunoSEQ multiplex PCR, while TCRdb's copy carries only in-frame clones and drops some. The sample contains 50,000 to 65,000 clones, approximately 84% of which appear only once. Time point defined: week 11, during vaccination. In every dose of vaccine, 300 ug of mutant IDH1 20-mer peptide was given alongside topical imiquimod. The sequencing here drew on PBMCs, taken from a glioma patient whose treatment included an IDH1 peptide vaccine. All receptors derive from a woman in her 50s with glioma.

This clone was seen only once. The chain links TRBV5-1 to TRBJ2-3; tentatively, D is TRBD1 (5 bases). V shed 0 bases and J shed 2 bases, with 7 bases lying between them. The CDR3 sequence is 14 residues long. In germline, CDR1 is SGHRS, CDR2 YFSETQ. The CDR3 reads CASSLDRPTDTQYF. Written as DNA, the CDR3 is TGCGCCAGCAGCTTGGACAGGCCCACAGATACGCAGTATTTT.

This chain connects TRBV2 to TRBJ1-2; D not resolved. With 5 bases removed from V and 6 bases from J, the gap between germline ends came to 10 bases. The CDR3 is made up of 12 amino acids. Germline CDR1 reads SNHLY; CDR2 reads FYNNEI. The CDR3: CASSWSGDGYTF. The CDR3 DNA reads TGTGCCAGCAGTTGGTCAGGTGATGGCTACACCTTC.

The CDR3 bases are TGCGCCAGCAGCCAAACAACCCTCGCAGGGCGGGACAGCTACACCTTC. Protein product: CASSQTTLAGRDSYTF. V is TRBV4-3 and J is TRBJ1-2, with D perhaps matching TRBD1 (6 bases). V lost 2 bases and J 9 bases, leaving 22 bases between the germline ends. Germline-derived CDR1 and CDR2 are LGHNA and YSLEER. This CDR3 contains 16 residues.

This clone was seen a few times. CDR3 DNA: TGTGCCAGCAGCTTAGGGGCCGTCGCTGAAGCTTTCTTT. Translated, it gives CASSLGAVAEAFF. The chain has TRBV11-3 and TRBJ1-1; no firm D call. CDR1 is SGHNT, CDR2 YENEEA, per germline. The CDR3 is 13 amino acids. V lost 1 base to trimming and J lost 6 bases, with 9 bases between them.

The CDR3 here is CASSQAGSPTDTQYF. DNA of the CDR3: TGTGCCAGCAGCCAAGCGGGTAGTCCCACAGATACGCAGTATTTT. This rearrangement joins TRBV4-2 to TRBJ2-3, with D unresolved. V was trimmed by 1 base and J by 2 bases, leaving 10 bases between them. In germline, CDR1 is LGHNA, CDR2 YNFKEQ. CDR3 size: 15 residues.

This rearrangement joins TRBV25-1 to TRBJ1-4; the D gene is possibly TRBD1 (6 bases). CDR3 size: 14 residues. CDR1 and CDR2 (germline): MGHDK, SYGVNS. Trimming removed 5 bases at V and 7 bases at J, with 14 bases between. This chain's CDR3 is CASSIRGWGEKLFF. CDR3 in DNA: TGTGCCAGCAGTATCAGGGGATGGGGTGAAAAACTGTTTTTT.

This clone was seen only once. CDR3 in amino acids: CASSARDGRNQPQHF. DNA of the CDR3: TGTGCCAGCAGTGCCCGGGACGGCCGCAATCAGCCCCAGCATTTT. This rearrangement joins TRBV2 to TRBJ1-5, with D possibly matching TRBD1 (5 bases). Trimming shortened V by 4 bases and J by 2 bases, and 12 bases separated the two germline ends. Germline V gives CDR1 SNHLY, CDR2 FYNNEI. The CDR3 runs to 15 residues.

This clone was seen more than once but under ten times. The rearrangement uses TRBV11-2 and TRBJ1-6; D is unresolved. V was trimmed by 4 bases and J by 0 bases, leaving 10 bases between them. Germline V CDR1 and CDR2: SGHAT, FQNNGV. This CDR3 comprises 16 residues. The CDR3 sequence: CASSSVVGSYNSPLHF. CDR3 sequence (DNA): TGTGCCAGCAGCTCGGTGGTGGGCTCCTATAATTCACCCCTCCACTTT.

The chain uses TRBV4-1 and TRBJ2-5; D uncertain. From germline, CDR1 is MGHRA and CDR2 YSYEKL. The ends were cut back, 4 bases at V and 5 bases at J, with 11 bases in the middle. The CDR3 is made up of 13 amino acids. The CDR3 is CASSPWKKETQYF. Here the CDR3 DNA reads TGCGCCAGCAGCCCTTGGAAGAAGGAGACCCAGTACTTC.

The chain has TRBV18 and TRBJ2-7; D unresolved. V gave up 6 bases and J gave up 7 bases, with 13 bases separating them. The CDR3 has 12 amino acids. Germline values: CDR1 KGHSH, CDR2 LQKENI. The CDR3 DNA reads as TGTGCCAGCTCCCAATTGCAATATGAGCAGTACTTC. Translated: CASSQLQYEQYF.